This is a list of T cell receptor beta chains from one sample in a study of T cell responses to AZD1222 COVID-19 vaccine. Assay used: immunoSEQ multiplex PCR; TCRdb lists only in-frame clones, some missing. The repertoire holds 150,000 or so clones, with about nine tenths as singletons. The specimen was peripheral blood, collected after recovery from COVID-19. The origin of the receptors is an adult who had recovered from COVID-19. Both conserved end residues are part of each CDR3. A D gene is named only where the DNA matches it firmly. Only part of the rows carry a size: once, few, many, or a class if the clone is expanded.

j_call d_call clone_size v_call cdr3_nt cdr3_aa
TRBJ1-2 - - TRBV6-5 TGTGCCAGCAGTTTCGCGCCAGGAGGGACCTATGGCTACACCTTC CASSFAPGGTYGYTF
TRBJ2-6 TRBD1 - TRBV6-5 TGTGCCAGCAGTACAGGGGGCTCTGGGGCCAACGTCCTGACTTTC CASSTGGSGANVLTF
TRBJ2-7 TRBD1 - TRBV5-1 TGCGCCAGCAGCTGGGACAGGGGGGACTACGAGCAGTACTTC CASSWDRGDYEQYF
TRBJ1-6 - - TRBV7-8 TGTGCCAGCAGCTTAGTGGGAGGGGGAAATTCACCCCTCCACTTT CASSLVGGGNSPLHF
TRBJ2-7 TRBD2 - TRBV11-2 TGTGCCAGCAGCCTAGCGGGAGTAATGTACGAGCAGTACTTC CASSLAGVMYEQYF
TRBJ2-7 TRBD2 - TRBV2 TGTGCCAGCAGTGAATATTTGCGGGAGTTGGACGAGCAGTACTTC CASSEYLRELDEQYF
TRBJ2-1 TRBD1 - TRBV6-5 TGTGCCAGCAGCCCCGGGACAGATTACAATGAGCAGTTCTTC CASSPGTDYNEQFF
TRBJ2-3 TRBD2 - TRBV3-1/TRBV3-2 TGTGCCAGCAGCCAAGATCGGCTAGCGGGGGACACAGATACGCAGTATTTT CASSQDRLAGDTDTQYF
TRBJ1-6 - once TRBV7-3 TGTGCCAGCAGCATCGAGGGCCGCGGACTTAATTCACCCCTCCACTTT CASSIEGRGLNSPLHF
TRBJ2-3 - - TRBV7-3 TGTGCCAGCAGCCGCCGCGGGACCGATAGCACAGATACGCAGTATTTT CASSRRGTDSTDTQYF
TRBJ2-1 - - TRBV7-2 TGTGCCAGCAGCCTTCAGGGGAATGAGCAGTTCTTC CASSLQGNEQFF
TRBJ1-6 - - TRBV20-1 TGCAGTGCTAGTCTGGGTAATTCACCCCTCCACTTT CSASLGNSPLHF
TRBJ2-1 TRBD1 - TRBV5-1 TGCGCCAGCAGCTCCCAAGGGGGCCGGATTGAGCAGTTCTTC CASSSQGGRIEQFF
TRBJ2-5 - few TRBV2 TGTGCCAGCAGTGCGGGTGAAGAGACCCAGTACTTC CASSAGEETQYF
TRBJ2-3 - - TRBV19 TGTGCCAGTAGTCTGAGGGAGGCAGATACGCAGTATTTT CASSLREADTQYF
TRBJ1-1 TRBD1 few TRBV29-1 TGCAGCGGACGGATACAGGGGCACACTGAAGCTTTCTTT CSGRIQGHTEAFF
TRBJ2-5 TRBD2 - TRBV6-4 TGTGCCAGCAGCCCGACTAGCGGCCAAGAGACCCAGTACTTC CASSPTSGQETQYF
TRBJ1-2 - - TRBV10-3 TGTGCCATCAGTGAGGGGACCGACCAGCATGGCTACACCTTC CAISEGTDQHGYTF
TRBJ2-3 - - TRBV7-2 TGTGCCAGCAGCACAGCAGGGTTTTCGGTAGATACGCAGTATTTT CASSTAGFSVDTQYF
TRBJ1-6 - few TRBV29-1 TGCAGCGTTGATGATTCACCCCTCCACTTT CSVDDSPLHF
TRBJ2-5 - few TRBV7-3 TGTGCCAGCAGCTTTCGGGCGCGAGAGACCCAGTACTTC CASSFRARETQYF
TRBJ1-6 TRBD1 - TRBV5-6 TGTGCCAGCAGCCCGAGGGTAGGGACAGAGAATTCACCCCTCCACTTT CASSPRVGTENSPLHF
TRBJ2-5 - - TRBV2 TGTGCCAGCAGTGTGGCGGGGGCCCAAGAGACCCAGTACTTC CASSVAGAQETQYF
TRBJ1-1 - - TRBV4-2 TGTGCCAGCAGCCAAGATGGGCAGAACACTGAAGCTTTCTTT CASSQDGQNTEAFF
TRBJ2-2 - - TRBV5-6 TGTGCCAGCAGGAAAAAAACAGGGAACACCGGGGAGCTGTTTTTT CASRKKTGNTGELFF
TRBJ2-7 - - TRBV4-2 TGTGCCAGCAGCGAAGAACTGGGGGGGCCCTACGAGCAGTACTTC CASSEELGGPYEQYF
TRBJ2-5 TRBD2 - TRBV6-2/TRBV6-3 TGTGCCAGCAGTTACTTCCAGCGGGGTTCTCAAGAGACCCAGTACTTC CASSYFQRGSQETQYF
TRBJ2-7 - - TRBV5-1 TGCGCCAGCAGTCGTTTGGGTGACACCCTAGGCTCCTACGAGCAGTACTTC CASSRLGDTLGSYEQYF
TRBJ2-5 TRBD2 - TRBV6-2/TRBV6-3 TGTGCCAGCAGCCGGGGACTAGCGGATCGGAGGTGGGGAGAGACCCAGTACTTC CASSRGLADRRWGETQYF
TRBJ1-1 - once TRBV10-3 TGTGCCATCAGTGAGTCTGGGGCGAGGAACACTGAAGCTTTCTTT CAISESGARNTEAFF
TRBJ2-5 - - TRBV2 TGTGCCAGCAGTAAGGGAAAAGAGACCCAGTACTTC CASSKGKETQYF
TRBJ1-1 - - TRBV28 TGTGCCAGCAGCAAACAGGCAGGGTGGACTGAAGCTTTCTTT CASSKQAGWTEAFF
TRBJ2-1 TRBD1 - TRBV7-6 TGTGCCAGCAGCTTAGGAGGGGGCATCGACGATGAGCAGTTCTTC CASSLGGGIDDEQFF
TRBJ2-7 - - TRBV14 TGTGCCAGCAGCCCCAAGCCCTTCGGGGAGCAGTACTTC CASSPKPFGEQYF
TRBJ2-5 - - TRBV18 TGTGCCAGCTCACCACCTGATAGGGAGACCCAGTACTTC CASSPPDRETQYF
TRBJ2-7 - once TRBV5-1 TGCGCCAGCAGCTTGGGCCACGGGTCCTACGAGCAGTACTTC CASSLGHGSYEQYF
TRBJ2-1 TRBD2 - TRBV10-3 TGTGCCATCATGGCTAGCGGGGGGGCCGGTGAGCAGTTCTTC CAIMASGGAGEQFF
TRBJ2-1 - - TRBV11-2 TGTGCCAGCAGCTTAGTCCCAGGGTCCTACAATGAGCAGTTCTTC CASSLVPGSYNEQFF